These 28 T cell receptor beta chains were sequenced from one sample in a study of T-cell reconstitution after alpha-beta-depleted transplantation in children. A library of TCRbeta sequences, prepared with unique molecular identifiers, was generated. TCRdb used MiXCR to reprocess the PCR reads, holding one entry per CDR3 protein. Among some 100,000 distinct CDR3 sequences, less than 20% were seen once, and the ten largest hold roughly a fifth. The input for sequencing was PBMCs, mostly from graft donor cells, taken 180 days after TCRalphabeta/CD19-depleted stem cell transplant. The receptors shown here come from a male patient between 2 and 15 years old who had a stem cell transplant for acute lymphoblastic leukemia, so the T cells may come from the graft donor.

This clonotype was found a few times. This chain links TRBV6-1 with TRBJ1-5; 8 bases agree with TRBD1. Per the germline V gene, CDR1 is MNHNS and CDR2 is SASEGT. V shed 1 base and J 6 bases; nucleotides not matched to a gene: 8. This CDR3 region has 16 residues. The chain's CDR3 is CASSEVTTGVGQPQHF. CDR3 sequence (DNA): TGTGCCAGCAGTGAAGTGACGACAGGGGTCGGTCAGCCCCAGCATTTT.

V and J are TRBV28 and TRBJ2-5; D ambiguous. Trimming removed 5 bases from V and 1 base from J, with 11 bases in between. Germline assignment: CDR1 MDHEN and CDR2 SYDVKM. The CDR3 has 14 amino acids. The CDR3 region is CASSRRSGQETQYF. The DNA for the CDR3 is TGTGCCAGCAGTCGACGATCGGGCCAAGAGACCCAGTACTTC.

The V and J genes are TRBV4-2 and TRBJ2-2; 9 nucleotides line up with TRBD2. The CDR3 runs to 18 residues. V trimming: 4 bases; J trimming: 2 bases; junction bases outside the gene matches: 11. From germline, CDR1 is LGHNA and CDR2 YNFKEQ. CDR3 coding DNA: TGTGCCAGCAGCCGCCCAAAAGCGGGGGGCGGAAACACCGGGGAGCTGTTTTTT. Amino acids: CASSRPKAGGGNTGELFF.

The sample holds a few counts of this clonotype. The V and J genes are TRBV5-4 and TRBJ2-7; D could derive from TRBD1 or TRBD2 (5 bases each). The CDR3 has 16 residues. Per the germline V gene, CDR1 is SGHNT and CDR2 is YYREEE (reference sequence). V was cut by 4 bases and J by 6 bases, with 23 bases left in between. The CDR3 DNA sequence: TGTGCCAGCAGCCCTCAGGCCGGGGCGCGGAAGGGCGAGCAGTACTTC. This codes for CASSPQAGARKGEQYF.

The chain employs TRBV7-2 and TRBJ2-5; the D is unclear. Germline lookup yields CDR1 SGHTA and CDR2 FQGNSA. Trimming shortened V by 2 bases and J by 3 bases, and 13 bases separated the two germline ends. The CDR3 consists of 15 residues. The CDR3 reads CASSLLWGYEETQYF. Here the CDR3 DNA reads TGTGCCAGCAGCTTATTATGGGGTTATGAAGAGACCCAGTACTTC.

This sequence joins TRBV6-1 and TRBJ2-7; either TRBD1 or TRBD2 may supply D (5 bases each). This CDR3 region has 14 residues. Looked up from germline, CDR1 is MNHNS and CDR2 is SASEGT. Between the trimmed V and J ends, which lost 3 bases and 13 bases, there was a span of 22 bases. CDR3 sequence (DNA): TGTGCCAGCAGTGATCTCCAGAGGGGCCTTGAACGTTACTTC. Protein sequence: CASSDLQRGLERYF.

The V gene is TRBV11-1, the J gene TRBJ2-7; 8 nucleotides line up with TRBD2. Germline V gene data show CDR1 as SGHAT and CDR2 as FQDESV (reference sequence). With V trimmed by 5 bases and J by 0 bases, 21 bases remained unmatched. The CDR3 contains 20 residues. The CDR3 here is CASSLPPRTDQRGFSYEQYF. CDR3 bases: TGTGCCAGCAGCCTACCCCCACGGACAGACCAGCGGGGGTTCTCCTACGAGCAGTACTTC.

By sample share, this clonotype is medium-sized. V gene TRBV7-9 combines with J gene TRBJ1-2; TRBD1 is a possible D gene (5 bases). CDR1 and CDR2 (germline): SEHNR, FQNEAQ (reference sequence). CDR3 length: 13 residues. V was clipped by 2 bases and J by 8 bases, with 12 bases between them. This CDR3 is CASSLFAGRGYTF. The DNA of the CDR3 is TGTGCCAGCAGCTTATTCGCAGGGAGAGGCTACACCTTC.

This rearrangement joins TRBV4-2 to TRBJ2-3; 12 bases are shared with TRBD2. From germline, CDR1 is LGHNA and CDR2 YNFKEQ. The CDR3 loop spans 17 amino acids. J gave up 2 bases and V 1 base, and 4 bases lay outside the gene matches. CDR3 DNA: TGTGCCAGCAGCCAAGTTGCTAGCGGGGGGGCCACAGATACGCAGTATTTT. Protein product: CASSQVASGGATDTQYF.

V is TRBV15 and J is TRBJ2-1; 8 bases are shared with TRBD1. In germline, CDR1 is LNHNV, CDR2 YYDKDF (reference sequence). This CDR3 is built from 15 residues. V trimming: 5 bases; J trimming: 4 bases; junction bases outside the gene matches: 7. CDR3 in DNA: TGTGCCACCAGCCCCCGACAGGGGCTATACAATGAGCAGTTCTTC. Translating gives CATSPRQGLYNEQFF.

The chain recombines TRBV7-9 with TRBJ2-5, with D possibly called TRBD1 or TRBD2 (5 bases each). Between the trimmed V and J ends, which lost 4 bases and 5 bases, there was a span of 20 bases. The CDR3 contains 16 residues. Germline loops: CDR1 SEHNR, CDR2 FQNEAQ (reference sequence). The CDR3 nucleotides read TGTGCCAGCAGCTCCCCCGAGGGGTATGGCGGGGAGACCCAGTACTTC. This codes for CASSSPEGYGGETQYF.

This clonotype has a handful of counts. The chain carries TRBV7-9 and TRBJ2-1; 11 bases are a match to TRBD1. The length of the CDR3 is 17 residues. The germline V gene encodes CDR1 SEHNR and CDR2 FQNEAQ (reference sequence). With V trimmed by 5 bases and J by 2 bases, 8 bases remained unmatched. The CDR3 bases are TGTGCCAGCAGCGAGGACAGGGGGCTTCCTCCCTACAATGAGCAGTTCTTC. This gives the protein CASSEDRGLPPYNEQFF.

This chain connects TRBV5-1 to TRBJ2-7, with no clear D. The CDR3 covers 13 residues. Trimming left V 7 bases short and J 2 bases short, with 13 bases between. CDR1 is SGHRS, CDR2 YFSETQ, per germline. CDR3 nucleotides: TGCGCCAGCGGGATAGACCGTCCCTACGAGCAGTACTTC. Protein: CASGIDRPYEQYF.

This clonotype was seen a handful of times. The chain recombines TRBV6-5 with TRBJ2-5, with 10 bases identical to TRBD2. V lost 4 bases to trimming and J lost 7 bases; unmatched junction nucleotides: 9. This CDR3 is 15 amino acids long. Germline V gene lookup returns CDR1 MNHEY and CDR2 SVGAGI. For the CDR3, the DNA is TGTGCCAGCAGTTTCGAGCGGGGGGGGGCCTGGACCCAGTACTTC. Translated, it gives CASSFERGGAWTQYF.

This clonotype appeared a few times. This chain links TRBV3-1 with TRBJ2-1, with 8 nucleotides matching TRBD2. J was trimmed by 8 bases and V by 1 base; bases with no gene match: 7. Germline V CDR1 and CDR2: LGHDT, YNNKEL (reference sequence). The CDR3 contains 15 residues. The CDR3 sequence is CASSQAGGPWDEQFF. CDR3 bases: TGTGCCAGCAGCCAAGCGGGGGGGCCCTGGGATGAGCAGTTCTTC.

This clonotype has just a few counts. This chain joins TRBV19 and TRBJ1-1; 7 bases map to TRBD1. The CDR3 runs 15 residues. In germline, CDR1 is LNHDA, CDR2 SQIVND (reference sequence). The V gene end was trimmed by 3 bases and the J gene end by 0 bases; junction bases not matched to a gene: 4. Written as DNA, the CDR3 is TGTGCCAGTAGTATTAAGGGGGCATTGAACACTGAAGCTTTCTTT. As protein: CASSIKGALNTEAFF.

This rearrangement joins TRBV28 to TRBJ1-1; a weak D match, TRBD1 (6 bases). Germline assignment: CDR1 MDHEN and CDR2 SYDVKM. The V end lost 8 bases, the J end lost 4 bases, and 20 bases lay between the germline ends. This CDR3 is built from 15 residues. DNA of the CDR3: TGTGCCAGCTGCTTGGGGGCGGCAGGGCGCACTGAAGCTTTCTTT. Protein product: CASCLGAAGRTEAFF.

The CDR3, as DNA: TGTGCCAGCAGCTTAGTTGGACCCCGTTATGGCTACACCTTC. Its protein is CASSLVGPRYGYTF. This chain uses TRBV7-9 with TRBJ1-2; no firm D call. Between the trimmed V and J ends, which lost 1 base and 5 bases, there was a span of 11 bases. The CDR3 covers 14 residues. The germline gives CDR1 SEHNR, CDR2 FQNEAQ (reference sequence).

This clonotype appeared many times. The rearrangement uses TRBV7-2 and TRBJ1-6, with TRBD1 identical over 7 bases. Germline assignment: CDR1 SGHTA and CDR2 FQGNSA. The junction had 1 base not matched to a gene; V was cut back by 3 bases and J by 5 bases. CDR3 length: 14 residues. In DNA form, the CDR3 reads TGTGCCAGCAGCTTTACAGGGGATAATTCACCCCTCCACTTT. Translated, it gives CASSFTGDNSPLHF.

This chain joins TRBV7-2 and TRBJ2-5, with a tentative D call TRBD2 (5 bases). The V and J ends lost 6 bases and 3 bases respectively, with 14 bases between them. This CDR3 region has 14 residues. Germline CDR1 reads SGHTA; CDR2 reads FQGNSA. The CDR3 region is CASRRNTREETQYF. Here the CDR3 DNA reads TGTGCCAGCAGGCGTAATACTAGGGAAGAGACCCAGTACTTC.

The rearrangement uses TRBV11-2 and TRBJ2-2, with 10 bases identical to TRBD2. This CDR3 comprises 18 residues. Germline V gene data show CDR1 as SGHAT and CDR2 as FQNNGV. V shed 0 bases, J shed 3 bases, and the junction held 7 bases outside the gene matches. The CDR3 DNA reads TGTGCCAGCAGCTTAGAGCTCCTAGCGGGGGTGCACACCGGGGAGCTGTTTTTT. It translates to CASSLELLAGVHTGELFF.

The chain is built from TRBV3-1 and TRBJ2-3; D is unclear. CDR3 size: 15 residues. CDR1 and CDR2 from the germline V gene are LGHDT and YNNKEL (reference sequence). V gave up 0 bases and J gave up 2 bases, with 9 bases separating them. The CDR3 is CASSQDRYPTDTQYF. In nucleotides, the CDR3 is TGTGCCAGCAGCCAAGACAGATACCCCACAGATACGCAGTATTTT.

The chain carries TRBV4-3 and TRBJ1-2, with D perhaps TRBD1 (6 bases). Germline V gene data show CDR1 as LGHNA and CDR2 as YSLEER. V was pared by 3 bases and J by 8 bases, with 10 bases between. CDR3 length: 12 amino acids. DNA of the CDR3: TGCGCCAGCAGCCACAGGGGAGACGGCTACACCTTC. Translating it yields CASSHRGDGYTF.

The genes are TRBV14 and TRBJ1-6; D possibly corresponds to TRBD1 (5 bases). CDR3 size: 14 residues. Looked up from germline, CDR1 is SGHDN and CDR2 is FVKESK. Trimming removed 3 bases from V and 6 bases from J, with 9 bases in between. CDR3: CASSHGGVNSPLHF. CDR3 sequence (DNA): TGTGCCAGCAGCCACGGGGGGGTTAATTCACCCCTCCACTTT.

This clonotype was observed a handful of times. The V call is TRBV18, the J call TRBJ2-3, with D tentatively TRBD1 (6 bases). Germline V gives CDR1 KGHSH, CDR2 LQKENI. CDR3 length: 16 amino acids. Trimming took 3 bases from V and 2 from J, leaving 15 bases between them. Here the CDR3 reads CASSPFRAGVTDTQYF. CDR3 bases: TGTGCCAGCTCACCTTTTCGGGCAGGGGTCACAGATACGCAGTATTTT.

This clonotype was recorded many times. The chain combines TRBV7-2 with TRBJ1-2; D unresolved. Germline CDR1 is SGHTA and CDR2 is FQGNSA. V was shortened by 5 bases and J by 5 bases, with 9 bases between the two germline ends. CDR3 length: 12 amino acids. The CDR3 sequence: CASSPKSYGYTF. The CDR3 DNA sequence: TGTGCCAGCAGCCCCAAGTCGTATGGCTACACCTTC.

The rearrangement links TRBV29-1 to TRBJ2-7, with TRBD2 as a possible D gene (6 bases). Germline lookup yields CDR1 SQVTM and CDR2 ANQGSEA. CDR3 length: 12 residues. Trimming left V 1 base short and J 7 bases short, with 11 bases between. CDR3 region: CSVEVGGREQYF. In DNA form, the CDR3 reads TGCAGCGTTGAAGTTGGAGGGAGGGAGCAGTACTTC.

This clonotype was counted many times. The gene calls are TRBV19 and TRBJ1-1; D remains unclear. CDR3 length equals 14 residues. Germline lookup yields CDR1 LNHDA and CDR2 SQIVND (reference sequence). Trimming removed 10 bases from V and 1 base from J, with 16 bases in between. CDR3 region: CATDDWARNTEAFF. CDR3 sequence (DNA): TGTGCCACTGATGATTGGGCTAGGAACACTGAAGCTTTCTTT.